This TCR beta chain was identified during a study of beta chain features in type 1 diabetes. Every isolated RNA sample was fully reverse transcribed, so sequencing captured expressed TCRB transcripts. The table came from immunoSEQ multiplex PCR; TCRdb's copy has only in-frame clones and leaves some out. This sample yields 120,000 to 150,000 clones, of which about 50% are seen a single time; around 0.43% belongs to the top ten. Germline assignment: CDR1 SQVTM and CDR2 ANQGSEA. Trimming took 7 bases from V and 4 from J, leaving 7 bases between them. The CDR3 consists of 11 residues. Sequencing was performed on Tregs from blood. This chain joins TRBV29-1 and TRBJ1-4; D gene uncertain. This TCR was sampled from a young man in good health. CDR3 DNA: TGCAGCGCCCTCTTTAATGAAAAACTGTTTTTT. Translation gives CSALFNEKLFF.